These 4 T cell receptor beta chains were all obtained from the same sample, sequenced in a study of T cells after yellow fever vaccination. TCRdb independently ran MiXCR on the 5' RACE reads; one entry per CDR3 protein. The top ten clones hold roughly 18% of a sample with 300,000 to 400,000 distinct CDR3 sequences, 8.7% of them seen once. The input for sequencing was PBMCs, taken on the day of the first yellow fever vaccination. These TCRs come from a man aged 18 to 35 who received the YFV17D yellow fever vaccine.

In its sample, this clonotype was seen a few times. The chain uses TRBV7-2 and TRBJ1-1; no firm D call. The CDR3 has 14 residues. The V and J ends lost 2 bases and 4 bases respectively, with 11 bases between them. Germline V CDR1 and CDR2: SGHTA, FQGNSA. In nucleotides, the CDR3 is TGTGCCAGCAGCTTAAATTGGGGATCCACTGAAGCTTTCTTT. Translated: CASSLNWGSTEAFF. The entire variable domain, with the rest obtained from reference TRBV7-2 and TRBJ1-1, is as follows: GAGVSQSPSNKVTEKGKDVELRCDPISGHTALYWYRQSLGQGLEFLIYFQGNSAPDKSGLPSDRFSAERTGGSVSTLTIQRTQQEDSAVYLCASSLNWGSTEAFFGQGTRLTVV.

The table lists this clonotype with a few counts. This rearrangement joins TRBV7-9 to TRBJ2-3; D is undetermined. In germline, CDR1 is SEHNR, CDR2 FQNEAQ (reference sequence). Trimming took 2 bases from V and 2 from J, leaving 11 bases between them. The CDR3 contains 15 residues. The CDR3 region is CASSLKGRYTDTQYF. Here the CDR3 DNA reads TGTGCCAGCAGCTTAAAGGGCCGCTACACAGATACGCAGTATTTT.

This clonotype was seen many times. The rearrangement joins TRBV7-9 to TRBJ2-3, with D possibly called TRBD1 or TRBD2 (5 bases each). V dropped 4 bases and J dropped 1 base, with 15 bases sitting between them. This CDR3 is built from 16 residues. CDR1 SEHNR and CDR2 FQNEAQ come from the germline V gene (reference sequence). CDR3 nucleotide sequence: TGTGCCAGCAGCTCCCGCCGGGACCTGGGCACAGATACGCAGTATTTT. It is translated as CASSSRRDLGTDTQYF.

The CDR3 here is CASSPLAGGLTDTQYF. CDR3 coding DNA: TGCGCCAGCAGCCCGTTAGCGGGGGGGCTCACAGATACGCAGTATTTT. The J gene is TRBJ2-3, the V gene TRBV4-1, with 11 bases identical to TRBD2. The CDR3 runs 16 residues. Germline V CDR1 and CDR2: MGHRA, YSYEKL. V lost 4 bases to trimming and J lost 2 bases; unmatched junction nucleotides: 5.